The 3 T cell receptor beta chains in this list originate from one sample, sequenced in a study of cytomegalovirus exposure and HLA in healthy donors. The PCR employed 60 Vbeta primers together with 13 Jbeta primers. Sequenced by immunoSEQ multiplex PCR; TCRdb stores in-frame clones only, minus some. In the table there are approximately 85,000 clones, around 80% of which are singletons. Input material: PBMCs. These receptor sequences come from a woman between 45 and 65 years old in good health and CMV-seropositive.

The gene calls are TRBV9 and TRBJ1-4; the D gene is possibly TRBD1 (5 bases). CDR3 length equals 15 residues. CDR1 and CDR2 from the germline V gene are SGDLS and YYNGEE. The V end lost 3 bases, the J end lost 0 bases, and 9 bases lay between the germline ends. This chain's CDR3 is CASSETTATNEKLFF. Here the CDR3 DNA reads TGTGCCAGCAGCGAAACGACAGCAACTAATGAAAAACTGTTTTTT.

The chain is built from TRBV2 and TRBJ1-6; TRBD1 matches 7 bases. The CDR3 loop spans 15 amino acids. CDR1 and CDR2 (germline): SNHLY, FYNNEI. V shed 6 bases and J 10 bases; nucleotides not matched to a gene: 12. The CDR3 loop reads CASRGQSRLQSPLHF. CDR3 in DNA: TGTGCCAGCAGGGGACAGTCTAGACTACAATCACCCCTCCACTTT.

V usage is TRBV30 and J usage is TRBJ2-7, with 7 bases aligning to TRBD2. The length of the CDR3 is 14 residues. V was pared by 4 bases and J by 2 bases, with 8 bases of the junction left unmatched. Germline V lookup: CDR1 GTSNPN, CDR2 SVGIG (reference sequence). CDR3 residues: CAWTYGGGTYEQYF. Written as DNA, the CDR3 is TGTGCCTGGACATACGGCGGGGGAACCTACGAGCAGTACTTC.